The 11 T cell receptor beta chains in this list originate from one sample, sequenced in a study of cytomegalovirus exposure and HLA in healthy donors. PCR primers comprised 60 Vbeta and 13 Jbeta primers. TCRdb's copy holds only in-frame clones and misses some; the assay was immunoSEQ multiplex PCR. Here the sample spans nearly 300,000 clones, roughly 89% being singletons. Input material: PBMCs. Receptors originate from a man in his forties in good health and CMV-seropositive.

The chain couples TRBV19 to TRBJ2-1, with 11 bases matching TRBD2. This CDR3 comprises 13 residues. Germline CDR1 reads LNHDA; CDR2 reads SQIVND (reference sequence). V shed 3 bases and J 13 bases; nucleotides not matched to a gene: 5. The CDR3: CASSILAGGSQFF. CDR3 bases: TGTGCCAGTAGTATCCTAGCGGGAGGTTCCCAGTTCTTC.

This chain connects TRBV6-4 to TRBJ2-7, with 10 bases fitting TRBD1. Germline V lookup: CDR1 MRHNA, CDR2 SNTAGT. V shed 6 bases, J shed 3 bases, and the junction held 8 bases outside the gene matches. CDR3 size: 15 residues. The DNA for the CDR3 is TGTGCCAGCAGCCTCCGGACAGGGGGTATCTACGAGCAGTACTTC. This sequence encodes CASSLRTGGIYEQYF.

The V call is TRBV6-5, the J call TRBJ2-5; D is uncertain. CDR3 length: 11 amino acids. CDR1 MNHEY and CDR2 SVGAGI come from the germline V gene. V lost 7 bases and J 8 bases, leaving 11 bases between the germline ends. In DNA, the CDR3 is TGTGCCAGCACCTCACAGAAAACCCAGTACTTC. This translates into CASTSQKTQYF.

This chain uses TRBV11-2 with TRBJ2-7; 8 bases agree with TRBD2. Germline CDR1 reads SGHAT; CDR2 reads FQNNGV. The V and J ends lost 3 bases and 4 bases, in that order; junction bases with no gene match: 5. This CDR3 region has 14 residues. This chain's CDR3 is CASSLSGRGYEQYF. CDR3 nucleotide sequence: TGTGCCAGCAGCTTGAGCGGGAGAGGTTACGAGCAGTACTTC.

On this clone itself: The sample has other DNA sequences that encode this CDR3 too. The gene calls are TRBV4-2 and TRBJ2-7; 8 nucleotides align to TRBD1. V gave up 2 bases and J gave up 6 bases; unmatched junction bases: 6. Looked up from germline, CDR1 is LGHNA and CDR2 is YNFKEQ. The CDR3 spans 14 residues. The CDR3 nucleotides read TGTGCCAGCAGCCAACCAGGACAGGGACCCGAGCAGTACTTC. Its translation is CASSQPGQGPEQYF.

The chain employs TRBV28 and TRBJ1-5; D possibly corresponds to TRBD1 (5 bases). Germline V CDR1 and CDR2: MDHEN, SYDVKM. Between the trimmed V and J ends, which lost 3 bases and 0 bases, there was a span of 15 bases. The CDR3 runs to 17 residues. In nucleotides, the CDR3 is TGTGCCAGCAGTTTCTTCCCCTACAGGCCTAGCAATCAGCCCCAGCATTTT. Translation gives CASSFFPYRPSNQPQHF.

V gene TRBV5-6 combines with J gene TRBJ2-7; D is possibly TRBD1 (6 bases). Trimming removed 1 base from V and 2 bases from J, with 13 bases in between. This CDR3 has 15 amino acids. CDR1 and CDR2 from the germline V gene are SGHDT and YYEEEE. The CDR3 reads CASSLSGDTTYEQYF. The CDR3 DNA follows: TGTGCCAGCAGCTTGTCTGGGGACACTACCTACGAGCAGTACTTC.

In this sample, this clone turned up a few times. This chain joins TRBV5-6 and TRBJ1-4, with unresolved D. Per germline, CDR1 SGHDT and CDR2 YYEEEE. There are 16 residues in the CDR3. Trimming left V 5 bases short and J 0 bases short, with 14 bases between. CDR3 residues: CASSRTGTATNEKLFF. In DNA form, the CDR3 reads TGTGCCAGCAGTCGAACTGGTACTGCAACTAATGAAAAACTGTTTTTT. Combining the CDR3 with reference TRBV5-6 and TRBJ1-4 gives the whole variable domain DAGVTQSPTHLIKTRGQQVTLRCSPKSGHDTVSWYQQALGQGPQFIFQYYEEEERQRGNFPDRFSGHQFPNYSSELNVNALLLGDSALYLCASSRTGTATNEKLFFGSGTQLSVL.

This clone has a single count. This chain uses TRBV21-1 with TRBJ1-2. TRBV21-1 is described as a pseudogene. There are 13 residues in the CDR3. CDR3 in DNA: TGTGCCAGCAGCAAAGCGCGCAATCGTGGCTACACCTTC. Its translation: CASSKARNRGYTF.

The chain links TRBV30 to TRBJ2-6, with D perhaps TRBD1 (5 bases). This CDR3 is built from 15 residues. V gave up 0 bases and J gave up 2 bases, with 8 bases separating them. Germline V CDR1 and CDR2: GTSNPN, SVGIG (reference sequence). This CDR3 is CAWSVRTTGANVLTF. The CDR3 DNA sequence: TGTGCCTGGAGTGTAAGGACAACTGGGGCCAACGTCCTGACTTTC.

The chain combines TRBV19 with TRBJ2-7, with 7 nucleotides matching TRBD2. The germline gives CDR1 LNHDA, CDR2 SQIVND (reference sequence). Trimming removed 0 bases from V and 4 bases from J; junction bases left unmatched: 9. This CDR3 has 16 amino acids. CDR3 loop: CASSIEGASAGYEQYF. As DNA, the CDR3 is TGTGCCAGTAGTATAGAGGGAGCATCAGCGGGGTACGAGCAGTACTTC.